One and the same sample provided the 21 T cell receptor beta chains below, sequenced in a study of T cell repertoires in cytomegalovirus infection (dated by TCRdb to the late 2010s). For sequencing, an Illumina HiSeq 1500 was employed. The public reads were reprocessed in TCRdb via fastp at Q25 and MiXCR, keeping in-frame beta chains. Entries are consolidated by CDR3 protein sequence, retaining the most common genes and DNA. Here the sample has about 360,000 distinct CDR3 sequences; 18% occur a single time. Around 9.3% of the sample is held by the ten biggest clonotypes. The sample was PBMCs. The receptors here all came from a human donor in good health (CMV status not recorded). Some clones in this sample may be carry-over from other donors' samples.

The V call is TRBV29-1, the J call TRBJ2-1; a possible D gene is TRBD1 (5 bases). CDR3 size: 12 residues. The germline CDR1 and CDR2 sequences are SQVTM and ANQGSEA. V shed 3 bases and J shed 8 bases, with 11 bases lying between them. CDR3 DNA: TGCAGCGTTGATTTGGGGCCGGATGAGCAGTTCTTC. Encoded protein: CSVDLGPDEQFF.

This clonotype appeared many times. V gene TRBV7-2 combines with J gene TRBJ2-5; 9 nucleotides line up with TRBD1. CDR3 length: 16 amino acids. Per germline, CDR1 SGHTA and CDR2 FQGNSA. V was pared by 1 base and J by 3 bases, with 6 bases of the junction left unmatched. CDR3 loop: CASSLVGGQGEETQYF. Here the CDR3 DNA reads TGTGCCAGCAGCTTAGTAGGGGGACAGGGAGAAGAGACCCAGTACTTC.

The rearrangement joins TRBV20-1 to TRBJ1-1, with 7 nucleotides matching TRBD1. Trimming at V came to 3 bases and at J to 0 bases, leaving 7 bases not matched to a gene. CDR1 DFQATT and CDR2 SNEGSKA come from the germline V gene (reference sequence). The CDR3 loop spans 15 amino acids. The CDR3 loop reads CSASDYGTVNTEAFF. CDR3 DNA: TGCAGTGCTAGTGACTACGGGACAGTGAACACTGAAGCTTTCTTT.

Only a few counts were recorded for this clonotype. CDR3 DNA sequence: TGTGCCAGCAGTCTATGGACAGCGAGTGAAGCTTTCTTT. It is translated as CASSLWTASEAFF. The J gene is TRBJ1-1, the V gene TRBV6-5; TRBD1 might be the D (6 bases). Germline V gene lookup returns CDR1 MNHEY and CDR2 SVGAGI. The V gene lost 5 bases and the J gene lost 7 bases, with 14 bases spanning the gap. The CDR3 loop spans 13 amino acids.

This clonotype was seen more than once but under ten times. This CDR3 is CASSPMGDRETQYF. For the CDR3, the DNA is TGTGCCAGCAGCCCAATGGGGGACCGAGAGACCCAGTACTTC. V usage is TRBV7-2 and J usage is TRBJ2-5; D may be TRBD1 or TRBD2 (5 bases each). The CDR3 has 14 residues. Germline V lookup: CDR1 SGHTA, CDR2 FQGNSA. V was pared by 5 bases and J by 4 bases, with 14 bases between.

This clonotype was seen repeatedly, ten times or more. The chain combines TRBV7-2 with TRBJ1-2; D not resolved. V lost 1 base, J lost 4 bases, and 13 bases lay in between. Germline CDR1 SGHTA, CDR2 FQGNSA. The CDR3 is 15 residues long. CDR3 protein: CASSLGSPGLYGYTF. For the CDR3, the DNA is TGTGCCAGCAGCTTAGGAAGCCCGGGTCTCTATGGCTACACCTTC.

Many counts were recorded for this clonotype. The rearrangement joins TRBV2 to TRBJ2-7; TRBD2 aligns across 7 bases. The CDR3 is 15 amino acids. Germline values: CDR1 SNHLY, CDR2 FYNNEI. With V trimmed by 7 bases and J by 3 bases, 12 bases remained unmatched. This chain's CDR3 is CASMGYAGVSYEQYF. In DNA, the CDR3 is TGTGCCAGCATGGGGTACGCGGGAGTAAGCTACGAGCAGTACTTC.

This clonotype has at least ten counts. The chain carries TRBV19 and TRBJ1-5; D may be TRBD1 (5 bases). Germline V CDR1 and CDR2: LNHDA, SQIVND (reference sequence). V was trimmed by 5 bases and J by 1 base, leaving 15 bases between them. The length of the CDR3 is 16 residues. The CDR3 bases are TGTGCCAGTAGTTCCTCAGGGTGGACAAGCAATCAGCCCCAGCATTTT. It yields the protein CASSSSGWTSNQPQHF.

This clonotype was observed a handful of times. The chain recombines TRBV20-1 with TRBJ1-4, with 7 bases aligning to TRBD1. Germline V gene lookup returns CDR1 DFQATT and CDR2 SNEGSKA (reference sequence). CDR3 length: 14 residues. V was pared by 0 bases and J by 6 bases, with 4 bases of the junction left unmatched. CDR3 sequence reads: CSAREDRWDEKLFF. The CDR3 DNA reads TGCAGTGCTAGAGAGGACAGGTGGGATGAAAAACTGTTTTTT.

In its sample, this clonotype was seen many times. The V gene is TRBV6-2 or TRBV6-3, the J gene TRBJ2-7; weak D call: TRBD1 (5 bases). The germline gives CDR1 MNHEY, CDR2 SVGEGT. The CDR3 sequence is 14 residues long. V lost 2 bases and J lost 3, with 11 bases in between. This CDR3 reads CASSYPAGNYEQYF. The CDR3 region has the DNA TGTGCCAGCAGTTACCCTGCAGGGAACTACGAGCAGTACTTC.

This clonotype has more than one count but fewer than ten. J is TRBJ1-6 and V is TRBV6-1, with D possibly being TRBD1 (5 bases). This CDR3 contains 15 residues. CDR1 is MNHNS and CDR2 is SASEGT in the germline V gene. The germline V and J ends were trimmed by 4 bases and 3 bases, with 10 bases remaining between them. This CDR3 is CASSAGANYNSPLHF. The CDR3 DNA reads as TGTGCCAGCAGTGCTGGGGCCAACTATAATTCACCCCTCCACTTT.

With respect to this clonotype: One base away lies a much larger clone, so this may be a sequencing read error. The chain combines TRBV28 with TRBJ1-5; TRBD1 matches 8 bases. The germline V gene encodes CDR1 MDHEN and CDR2 SYDVKM. The junction had 6 bases not matched to a gene; V was cut back by 2 bases and J by 3 bases. This CDR3 contains 16 residues. The CDR3 protein is CASSLPDRVDNQPQHF. CDR3 coding DNA: TGTGCCAGCAGTTTACCGGACAGGGTCGACAATCAGCCCCAGCATTTT.

This clonotype has only a few counts. The chain links TRBV20-1 to TRBJ2-3; D is ambiguous. Germline V gives CDR1 DFQATT, CDR2 SNEGSKA (reference sequence). The CDR3 extends over 14 amino acids. The CDR3 nucleotides are TGCAGCACCAAGATAAGCTGGGGCACAGATACGCAGTATTTT. Translating gives CSTKISWGTDTQYF.

This clonotype was counted ten times or more. This chain links TRBV7-2 with TRBJ1-4, with D uncertain. V dropped 5 bases and J dropped 1 base, with 11 bases sitting between them. Germline V gene data show CDR1 as SGHTA and CDR2 as FQGNSA. The CDR3 extends over 15 amino acids. CDR3 amino acids: CASSPTAQTNEKLFF. CDR3 coding DNA: TGTGCCAGCAGCCCTACGGCCCAAACTAATGAAAAACTGTTTTTT.

This clonotype occurred a few times. The chain uses TRBV19 and TRBJ1-1; unclear D gene. The CDR3 consists of 14 residues. The V end was cut by 3 bases, the J end by 5 bases, with 13 bases between. Germline values: CDR1 LNHDA, CDR2 SQIVND (reference sequence). The CDR3 protein is CASSIVPLWTEAFF. CDR3 sequence (DNA): TGTGCCAGTAGTATCGTCCCCCTCTGGACTGAAGCTTTCTTT.

This clonotype was counted at least ten times. This chain's CDR3 is CASSSQSGGDTQYF. The CDR3 DNA reads TGTGCCAGCAGCTCACAAAGTGGGGGGGATACGCAGTATTTT. The chain is built from TRBV7-8 and TRBJ2-3; tentatively, D is TRBD2 (6 bases). Trimming cost V 4 bases and J 6 bases, with 14 bases left between them. This CDR3 comprises 14 residues. CDR1 and CDR2 (germline): SGHVS, FQNEAQ.

This chain uses TRBV19 with TRBJ2-7; 8 positions match TRBD1. The CDR3 totals 15 residues. Germline CDR1 LNHDA, CDR2 SQIVND (reference sequence). With V trimmed by 5 bases and J by 3 bases, 9 bases remained unmatched. CDR3 DNA: TGTGCCAGTAGTCGCCGGGACAGGAACAACTACGAGCAGTACTTC. Amino acids: CASSRRDRNNYEQYF. Full variable domain (missing parts from reference TRBV19 and TRBJ2-7): DGGITQSPKYLFRKEGQNVTLSCEQNLNHDAMYWYRQDPGQGLRLIYYSQIVNDFQKGDIAEGYSVSREKKESFPLTVTSAQKNPTAFYLCASSRRDRNNYEQYFGPGTRLTVT.

This clonotype was seen ten or more times. The CDR3 DNA follows: TGTGCCTCCTTCCTACGGACTAGCGGGAGCACTGGGGCCAACGTCCTGACTTTC. Amino acid sequence: CASFLRTSGSTGANVLTF. The chain is built from TRBV7-2 and TRBJ2-6, with 13 bases fitting TRBD2. The CDR3 contains 18 residues. Germline assignment: CDR1 SGHTA and CDR2 FQGNSA. J was trimmed by 2 bases and V by 11 bases; bases with no gene match: 12.

This clonotype has more than one count but fewer than ten. The V gene is TRBV2, the J gene TRBJ1-4; D is ambiguous. V was trimmed by 6 bases and J by 2 bases, leaving 10 bases between them. The CDR3 loop spans 14 amino acids. CDR1 is SNHLY and CDR2 is FYNNEI in the germline V gene. Here the CDR3 reads CASRSPTTNEKLFF. In DNA form, the CDR3 reads TGTGCCAGCAGATCGCCGACTACTAATGAAAAACTGTTTTTT.

This clonotype was recorded at least ten times. The rearrangement uses TRBV19 and TRBJ1-2, with 10 bases lining up with TRBD1. The CDR3 extends over 14 amino acids. The trim removed 10 bases at V and 5 bases at J, leaving 10 bases unmatched. The V gene's germline CDR1 is LNHDA and CDR2 SQIVND (reference sequence). CDR3 bases: TGTGCCACCATGAAAGGGACAGGGGTTTATGGCTACACCTTC. The encoded protein is CATMKGTGVYGYTF.

This clonotype came up many times. The chain recombines TRBV7-6 with TRBJ1-6; tentatively, D is TRBD1 (6 bases). CDR1 and CDR2 from the germline V gene are SGHVS and FNYEAQ. This CDR3 contains 15 residues. Trimming left V 5 bases short and J 10 bases short, with 18 bases between. This chain's CDR3 is CASSQSQGGYSPLHF. CDR3 nucleotides: TGTGCCAGCAGCCAATCACAGGGAGGGTACTCACCCCTCCACTTT.